The 29 T cell receptor beta chains presented below share a single source sample, sequenced in a study of CD8+ T cells in alopecia areata. The sequencing template was cDNA reverse transcribed from extracted RNA. Sequencing used immunoSEQ multiplex PCR; TCRdb keeps in-frame clones, though not all of them. This table holds approximately 89,000 clones, around two fifths found once. The sample consisted of CD4+ T cells sorted from blood. These receptors came from a human donor with alopecia areata.

This clone was picked up a small number of times. CDR3 nucleotide sequence: TGCAGCGTTGGCCCAGGGGCCAACCAAGAGACCCAGTACTTC. It codes for CSVGPGANQETQYF. The V and J genes are TRBV29-1 and TRBJ2-5, with D possibly TRBD1 on 6 matching bases. The V gene lost 4 bases and the J gene lost 0 bases, with 12 bases spanning the gap. Germline V gene data show CDR1 as SQVTM and CDR2 as ANQGSEA. This CDR3 region has 14 residues.

The genes are TRBV29-1 and TRBJ2-5; D not certain. Trimming shortened V by 0 bases and J by 4 bases, and 0 bases separated the two germline ends. Germline V gene data show CDR1 as SQVTM and CDR2 as ANQGSEA. The length of the CDR3 is 10 residues. CDR3: CSVEEETQYF. CDR3 coding DNA: TGCAGCGTTGAAGAAGAGACCCAGTACTTC.

The chain is built from TRBV10-3 and TRBJ2-7; D is unclear. V dropped 0 bases and J dropped 2 bases, with 8 bases sitting between them. The germline CDR1 and CDR2 sequences are ENHRY and SYGVKD. The CDR3 has 14 residues. CDR3 in amino acids: CAISESLVAYEQYF. The DNA of the CDR3 is TGTGCCATCAGTGAGTCCCTCGTAGCCTACGAGCAGTACTTC.

There are a few counts of this clone. The V and J genes are TRBV29-1 and TRBJ1-5; no clear D. The CDR3 extends over 13 amino acids. Per germline, CDR1 SQVTM and CDR2 ANQGSEA. V was cut by 4 bases and J by 4 bases, with 11 bases left in between. The CDR3 loop reads CSVVTGSNQPQHF. CDR3 in DNA: TGCAGCGTTGTGACGGGCTCTAATCAGCCCCAGCATTTT. The full variable domain, with the rest looked up from reference TRBV29-1 and TRBJ1-5, is SAVISQKPSRDICQRGTSLTIQCQVDSQVTMMFWYRQQPGQSLTLIATANQGSEATYESGFVIDKFPISRPNLTFSTLTVSNMSPEDSSIYLCSVVTGSNQPQHFGDGTRLSIL.

Comments on this clone: The junction and the germline gene differ at one end; a read error may be behind it. J is TRBJ2-2 and V is TRBV7-7, with D uncertain. The CDR3 consists of 13 residues. Germline loops: CDR1 SSHAT, CDR2 FNYEAQ (reference sequence). CDR3 sequence reads: CASTGSGTGELFF. The CDR3 nucleotides are TGTGCTAGCACCGGTTCGGGCACCGGGGAGCTGTTTTTT. The whole variable domain, remainder taken from reference TRBV7-7 and TRBJ2-2, is GAGVSQSPRYKVTKRGQDVTLRCDPISSHATLYWYQQALGQGPEFLTYFNYEAQPDKSGLPSDRFSAERPEGSISTLTIQRTEQRDSAMYRCASTGSGTGELFFGEGSRLTVL.

The V call is TRBV6-5, the J call TRBJ1-6; 7 nucleotides align to TRBD1. The CDR3 runs to 16 residues. Looked up from germline, CDR1 is MNHEY and CDR2 is SVGAGI. With V trimmed by 3 bases and J by 5 bases, 7 bases remained unmatched. The CDR3 sequence is CASSYGTAFDNSPLHF. The CDR3 nucleotides read TGTGCCAGCAGTTATGGGACAGCATTTGATAATTCACCCCTCCACTTT.

The CDR3 reads CASSQGSGSPLHF. The CDR3 DNA reads as TGTGCCAGCAGCCAAGGGAGTGGCTCACCCCTCCACTTT. The chain employs TRBV14 and TRBJ1-6; D is unresolved. Trimming removed 1 base at V and 10 bases at J, with 8 bases between. Germline CDR1 and CDR2: SGHDN and FVKESK. The CDR3 spans 13 residues.

This clone appeared a few times. The chain uses TRBV30 and TRBJ1-6; TRBD1 matches 10 bases. Trimming at V came to 7 bases and at J to 7 bases, leaving 4 bases not matched to a gene. The germline CDR1 and CDR2 sequences are GTSNPN and SVGIG (reference sequence). The CDR3 has 13 amino acids. The DNA of the CDR3 is TGTGCCTACCGGGACAGGGGCAATTCACCCCTCCACTTT. It translates to CAYRDRGNSPLHF.

The gene calls are TRBV28 and TRBJ2-7; D unclear. Germline lookup yields CDR1 MDHEN and CDR2 SYDVKM. V was clipped by 4 bases and J by 2 bases, with 6 bases between them. This CDR3 has 12 residues. CDR3 amino acids: CASSSRTYEQYF. As DNA, the CDR3 is TGTGCCAGCAGTTCCCGGACCTACGAGCAGTACTTC.

This clone has more than one count but fewer than ten. J is TRBJ2-7 and V is TRBV29-1; 10 bases agree with TRBD1. Germline V gene data show CDR1 as SQVTM and CDR2 as ANQGSEA. V trimming: 2 bases; J trimming: 1 base; junction bases outside the gene matches: 5. The CDR3 has 15 amino acids. CDR3 in DNA: TGCAGCGTTGAATCTAGGGACAGGGGATCCTACGAGCAGTACTTC. The encoded protein is CSVESRDRGSYEQYF.

This sequence joins TRBV29-1 and TRBJ2-3; 8 bases line up with TRBD2. The CDR3 totals 12 residues. The V gene end was trimmed by 7 bases and the J gene end by 4 bases; junction bases not matched to a gene: 4. CDR1 SQVTM and CDR2 ANQGSEA come from the germline V gene. The chain's CDR3 is CSATSVPDTQYF. CDR3 coding DNA: TGCAGCGCGACTAGCGTACCAGATACGCAGTATTTT.

This rearrangement joins TRBV18 to TRBJ2-7; D is unresolved. V gave up 3 bases and J gave up 6 bases, with 9 bases separating them. The germline V gene has CDR1 KGHSH and CDR2 LQKENI. CDR3 length equals 12 residues. The CDR3 DNA reads as TGTGCCAGCTCACCGGAGTACGGCGAGCAGTACTTC. Its translation: CASSPEYGEQYF.

The chain is built from TRBV29-1 and TRBJ1-3; D gene ambiguous. The germline V gene encodes CDR1 SQVTM and CDR2 ANQGSEA. V was pared by 7 bases and J by 0 bases, with 10 bases between. The CDR3 totals 13 residues. The CDR3 sequence is CSAGSVSGNTIYF. CDR3 nucleotides: TGCAGCGCCGGGAGTGTCTCTGGAAACACCATATATTTT.

This clone turned up a few times. V is TRBV7-2 and J is TRBJ2-5, with D possibly being TRBD1 or TRBD2 (5 bases each). CDR1 SGHTA and CDR2 FQGNSA come from the germline V gene. V shed 8 bases and J shed 2 bases, with 12 bases lying between them. This CDR3 comprises 13 residues. Written as DNA, the CDR3 is TGTGCCAGCGGCTGGGACGGACAAGAGACCCAGTACTTC. Its translation is CASGWDGQETQYF.

The V and J genes are TRBV9 and TRBJ2-2, with 11 nucleotides matching TRBD2. Trimming removed 1 base from V and 2 bases from J; junction bases left unmatched: 1. The CDR3 spans 16 residues. The germline CDR1 and CDR2 sequences are SGDLS and YYNGEE. CDR3 amino acids: CASSVTSGRNTGELFF. CDR3 nucleotides: TGTGCCAGCAGCGTAACTAGCGGGAGAAACACCGGGGAGCTGTTTTTT.

This clone was counted a single time. The J gene is TRBJ2-7, the V gene TRBV5-1; tentative D call: TRBD2 (5 bases). The germline V and J ends were trimmed by 3 bases and 3 bases, with 16 bases remaining between them. There are 15 residues in the CDR3. Germline CDR1 reads SGHRS; CDR2 reads YFSETQ. CDR3 bases: TGCGCCAGCAGCTGGACGGTCGGACTCAACTACGAGCAGTACTTC. It specifies CASSWTVGLNYEQYF.

The rearrangement joins TRBV28 to TRBJ2-5; D unresolved. The V gene's germline CDR1 is MDHEN and CDR2 SYDVKM. Trimming stripped 6 bases from V and 0 bases from J, with 17 bases between. The CDR3 consists of 16 residues. CDR3 in amino acids: CASSSLTVSNQETQYF. CDR3 DNA sequence: TGTGCCAGCAGCTCTTTGACCGTTTCAAACCAAGAGACCCAGTACTTC.

The CDR3 DNA reads as TGCGCCAGCAGCCGCGGGACAGAGATAGCTAACTATGGCTACACCTTC. Translated: CASSRGTEIANYGYTF. V is TRBV5-1 and J is TRBJ1-2; 7 bases map to TRBD1. Trimming removed 4 bases from V and 0 bases from J; junction bases left unmatched: 9. This CDR3 is built from 16 residues. Germline-derived CDR1 and CDR2 are SGHRS and YFSETQ.

J is TRBJ1-2 and V is TRBV30; a possible D gene is TRBD1 (5 bases). The CDR3 extends over 14 amino acids. Germline lookup yields CDR1 GTSNPN and CDR2 SVGIG (reference sequence). Between the trimmed V and J ends, which lost 4 bases and 3 bases, there was a span of 15 bases. In DNA, the CDR3 is TGTGCCTGGAAGGCAGGGATTGGGGACTATGGCTACACCTTC. Translated: CAWKAGIGDYGYTF.

The chain is built from TRBV6-5 and TRBJ2-7, with a weak D call TRBD1 (6 bases). The V and J ends lost 6 bases and 2 bases respectively, with 14 bases between them. This CDR3 has 14 residues. Germline V gene sequence: CDR1 MNHEY, CDR2 SVGAGI. The CDR3 DNA is TGTGCCAGCAGCAAAACAGGGAACCCCTACGAGCAGTACTTC. This gives the protein CASSKTGNPYEQYF.

In regard to this clone: Other DNA variants within this sample encode the same CDR3. This sequence joins TRBV29-1 and TRBJ2-5, with D possibly matching TRBD1 (6 bases). The CDR3 is made up of 13 amino acids. In germline, CDR1 is SQVTM, CDR2 ANQGSEA. V dropped 7 bases and J dropped 1 base, with 13 bases sitting between them. The CDR3, as DNA: TGCAGCGCAAGGGACACCTCCCAAGAGACCCAGTACTTC. It encodes CSARDTSQETQYF.

This clone was observed a few times. The gene calls are TRBV29-1 and TRBJ2-3; maybe TRBD1 (6 bases). CDR3 length equals 13 residues. Between the trimmed V and J ends, which lost 5 bases and 4 bases, there was a span of 13 bases. Per germline, CDR1 SQVTM and CDR2 ANQGSEA. As DNA, the CDR3 is TGCAGCGTTAGGGGTACAGGGTCAGATACGCAGTATTTT. Its protein is CSVRGTGSDTQYF.

The gene calls are TRBV29-1 and TRBJ2-7; weak D call: TRBD2 (6 bases). Germline V gene data show CDR1 as SQVTM and CDR2 as ANQGSEA. The CDR3 loop spans 14 amino acids. V lost 4 bases to trimming and J lost 2 bases, with 15 bases between them. CDR3 residues: CSVAQLTGAYEQYF. CDR3 nucleotide sequence: TGCAGCGTTGCCCAGTTGACGGGAGCCTACGAGCAGTACTTC.

V is TRBV5-1 and J is TRBJ2-5; the D is unclear. This CDR3 contains 13 residues. With 5 bases removed from V and 0 bases from J, the gap between germline ends came to 8 bases. The V gene's germline CDR1 is SGHRS and CDR2 YFSETQ. This chain's CDR3 is CASRDLYQETQYF. CDR3 DNA: TGCGCCAGCAGGGATTTGTACCAAGAGACCCAGTACTTC.

The chain uses TRBV25-1 and TRBJ1-2; D is undetermined. Trimming cost V 8 bases and J 3 bases, with 13 bases left between them. CDR3 length: 13 residues. Per germline, CDR1 MGHDK and CDR2 SYGVNS. In nucleotides, the CDR3 is TGTGCCAGCGGTCGAGAGGGCCACTATGGCTACACCTTC. Translating it yields CASGREGHYGYTF.

Notes on this clone: The junction shows a germline mismatch at one end, possibly a read error. The V call is TRBV5-1, the J call TRBJ2-7; 11 bases map to TRBD2. CDR3 length: 14 residues. CDR1 SGHRS and CDR2 YFSETQ come from the germline V gene. CDR3 in amino acids: CATSAGTSGYEQYF. DNA for the CDR3: TGCGCCACCAGCGCCGGGACTAGCGGCTACGAGCAGTACTTC.

This clone showed up just a few times. V is TRBV28 and J is TRBJ2-1; D may correspond to TRBD1 or TRBD2 (7 bases each). Per germline, CDR1 MDHEN and CDR2 SYDVKM. V was trimmed by 5 bases and J by 0 bases, leaving 17 bases between them. The CDR3 runs 17 residues. The CDR3 reads CASSTGQGGPSYNEQFF. DNA for the CDR3: TGTGCCAGCAGTACCGGTCAGGGGGGGCCCTCCTACAATGAGCAGTTCTTC.

CDR3 coding DNA: TGTGCCAGCAGCGATCTGGGACTGGGCACAGATACGCAGTATTTT. Residues: CASSDLGLGTDTQYF. The V and J genes are TRBV28 and TRBJ2-3, with a possible D match to TRBD2 (6 bases). This CDR3 region has 15 residues. Trimming took 6 bases from V and 1 from J, leaving 14 bases between them. CDR1 is MDHEN and CDR2 is SYDVKM in the germline V gene. Full variable domain (missing parts from reference TRBV28 and TRBJ2-3): DVKVTQSSRYLVKRTGEKVFLECVQDMDHENMFWYRQDPGLGLRLIYFSYDVKMKEKGDIPEGYSVSREKKERFSLILESASTNQTSMYLCASSDLGLGTDTQYFGPGTRLTVL.

The CDR3 spells CASSLTRASMGEQFF. As DNA, the CDR3 is TGTGCCAGCAGCTTAACCCGGGCTTCGATGGGTGAGCAGTTCTTC. This sequence joins TRBV11-2 and TRBJ2-1, with D unresolved. The CDR3 sequence is 15 residues long. Germline lookup yields CDR1 SGHAT and CDR2 FQNNGV. V was pared by 2 bases and J by 9 bases, with 17 bases between. The variable domain in full, completed from reference TRBV11-2 and TRBJ2-1, reads EAGVAQSPRYKIIEKRQSVAFWCNPISGHATLYWYQQILGQGPKLLIQFQNNGVVDDSQLPKDRFSAERLKGVDSTLKIQPAKLEDSAVYLCASSLTRASMGEQFFGPGTRLTVL.